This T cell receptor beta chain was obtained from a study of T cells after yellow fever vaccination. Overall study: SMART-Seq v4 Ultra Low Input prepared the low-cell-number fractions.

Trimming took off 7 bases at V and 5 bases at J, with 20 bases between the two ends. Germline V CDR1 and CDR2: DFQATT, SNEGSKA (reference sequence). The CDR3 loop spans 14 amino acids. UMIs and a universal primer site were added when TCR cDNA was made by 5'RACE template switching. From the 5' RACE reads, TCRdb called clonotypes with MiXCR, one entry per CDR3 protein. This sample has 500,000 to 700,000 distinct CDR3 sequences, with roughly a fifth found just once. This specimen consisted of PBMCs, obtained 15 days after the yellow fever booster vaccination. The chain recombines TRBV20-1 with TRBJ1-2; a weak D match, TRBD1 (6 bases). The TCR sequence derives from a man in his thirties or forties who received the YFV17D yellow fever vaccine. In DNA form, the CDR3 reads TGCAGTGTCCAGGCAACGGCAGGGGAATATGGCTACACCTTC. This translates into CSVQATAGEYGYTF.